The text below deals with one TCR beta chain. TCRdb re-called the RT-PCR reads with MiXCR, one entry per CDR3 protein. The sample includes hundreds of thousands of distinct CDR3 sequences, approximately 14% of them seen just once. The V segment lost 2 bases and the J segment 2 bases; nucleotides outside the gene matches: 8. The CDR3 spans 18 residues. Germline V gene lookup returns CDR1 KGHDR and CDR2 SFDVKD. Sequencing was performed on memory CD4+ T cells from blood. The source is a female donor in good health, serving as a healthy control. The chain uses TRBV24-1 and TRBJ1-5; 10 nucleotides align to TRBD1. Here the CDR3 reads CATSDSLDRGPRNQPQHF. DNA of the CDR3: TGTGCCACCAGTGATTCTTTAGACAGGGGGCCGCGCAATCAGCCCCAGCATTTT.